Detailed here is one T cell receptor (beta chain). Allocation to cohorts depended on clinical history reported by the participants. Only in-frame clones appear in the TCRdb table, and some are missing; sequencing was by immunoSEQ multiplex PCR. The sample lists about 200,000 clones, about 86% seen once, with about 3.8% in the top ten. This sample stems from a study of blood T cell repertoires in COVID-19. Whole-study context: There were acute and convalescent COVID-19 samples, and they came from the United States, Italy and Spain.

V was pared by 3 bases and J by 14 bases, with 10 bases of the junction left unmatched. CDR1 and CDR2 from the germline V gene are SGHTA and FQGNSA. CDR3 length: 13 residues. The clonotype was recovered from a woman in her thirties or forties with acute COVID-19. Input material: PBMCs or T cells enriched from blood (not recorded which). The gene calls are TRBV7-2 and TRBJ2-1, with TRBD1 matching over 7 bases. The CDR3 DNA sequence: TGTGCCAGCAGCTTCCCCCCGGCGACAGGGAAGTTCTTC. Protein product: CASSFPPATGKFF.